This record concerns one T cell receptor beta chain sequence. What it binds is unknown. CDR1 LGHDT and CDR2 YNNKEL come from the germline V gene (reference sequence). The J segment lost 2 bases and the V segment lost 7 bases, leaving 1 base of the junction unmatched. This CDR3 has 13 residues. These data originate in a study of T cell responses to AZD1222 COVID-19 vaccine. The wider study: Second doses that came at about 4 or about 12 weeks were put together.

Clones were sequenced by immunoSEQ multiplex PCR, and TCRdb holds only the in-frame ones, with some missing. This table has more than 80,000 clones, 70% to 90% appearing once. Overall study results and limits: Dominant CD4 TCR responses targeted spike regions 160-218 and 743-854. Baseline serology detected seropositivity in only five or six AZD1222 recipients. A reported finding is that nearly half of spike-specific TCRs target unmutated variant regions.

The rearrangement uses TRBV3-1 (or the pseudogene TRBV3-2) and TRBJ2-7; 11 bases align to TRBD2. This receptor was identified in an adult in good health. The input for sequencing was peripheral blood, taken on day 0 of AZD1222 vaccination. The CDR3 loop reads CASMTSGAYEQYF. CDR3 coding DNA: TGTGCCAGCATGACTAGCGGGGCCTACGAGCAGTACTTC.